Below are 18 T cell receptor beta chains sequenced from a single sample in a study of molecular identifiers for immune sequencing clone quantification. One entry per CDR3 protein results from TCRdb running MiXCR on the PCR reads. The sample contains 460,000 or so distinct CDR3 sequences, approximately 25% of which appear only once. Sequenced material: naive CD8+ T cells from blood, with Jurkat cell RNA spiked in. The subset is: FACS-sorted CD8+CD4-CCR7+CD45RA+ naive T cells. The receptors come from a human donor in good health. Some libraries in this study had Jurkat cell RNA spiked in.

This clonotype was seen many times. The CDR3 DNA reads TGCAGCGTTGTGGGGGGGGGAGCGAGCGAGCAGTACTTC. Its translation is CSVVGGGASEQYF. This chain uses TRBV29-1 with TRBJ2-7, with 7 nucleotides matching TRBD2. This CDR3 is 13 amino acids long. V lost 4 bases, J lost 6 bases, and 9 bases stayed unmatched. In germline, CDR1 is SQVTM, CDR2 ANQGSEA.

This clonotype was recorded once. At one boundary the junction diverges from the germline segment, which might be a read error. V gene TRBV28 combines with J gene TRBJ1-1, with D unclear. CDR1 is MDHEN and CDR2 is SYDVKM in the germline V gene. The CDR3 length is 15 residues. The chain's CDR3 is CASSPDWGMNTEAVF. CDR3 DNA sequence: TGTGCCAGCAGTCCCGACTGGGGAATGAACACTGAAGCTGTCTTT.

A word on this clonotype: It may be a read error: a sequence one base away is much more abundant. The chain couples TRBV4-3 to TRBJ2-5, with 8 bases identical to TRBD2. This CDR3 contains 15 residues. From germline, CDR1 is LGHNA and CDR2 YSLEER. Losses at the gene ends were 1 base for V and 5 bases for J; bases not matched to a gene: 6. This CDR3 is CASSQARGGGETQYF. CDR3 DNA: TGCGCCAGCAGCCAAGCCCGGGGGGGCGGCGAGACCCAGTACTTC.

This clonotype has a count of ten or more. The gene calls are TRBV7-2 and TRBJ2-7; D gene unclear. Germline-derived CDR1 and CDR2 are SGHTA and FQGNSA. The CDR3 is made up of 12 amino acids. Trimming removed 8 bases from V and 4 bases from J, with 12 bases in between. CDR3 amino acids: CASANLGYEQYF. For the CDR3, the DNA is TGTGCCAGCGCCAACCTTGGGTACGAGCAGTACTTC.

There are a few counts of this clonotype. The genes are TRBV28 and TRBJ1-2, with a tentative D call TRBD1 (5 bases). The V gene's germline CDR1 is MDHEN and CDR2 SYDVKM. The CDR3 sequence is 14 residues long. The V and J ends lost 5 bases and 4 bases respectively, with 14 bases between them. For the CDR3, the DNA is TGTGCCAGCAGTCCTTTCGGACAAACCTATGGCTACACCTTC. Translating gives CASSPFGQTYGYTF.

This clonotype was detected only a few times. The V call is TRBV5-3, the J call TRBJ2-7; D perhaps matches TRBD2 (7 bases). TRBV5-3 is placed among ORFs of uncertain function. This CDR3 contains 18 residues. Trimming removed 8 bases from V and 0 bases from J, with 27 bases in between. CDR3 region: CASSPEGGAALSSYEQYF. DNA of the CDR3: TGTGCCAGCAGCCCCGAGGGGGGGGCGGCCCTCAGCTCCTACGAGCAGTACTTC.

Details on this clonotype: The junction shows a germline mismatch at one end, possibly a read error. The rearrangement uses TRBV7-9 and TRBJ2-1; 12 nucleotides match TRBD2. Per the germline V gene, CDR1 is SEHNR and CDR2 is FQNEAQ (reference sequence). The CDR3 has 14 amino acids. DNA of the CDR3: TGTGCCAGCAGCCCGAGGACTAGCGGGAAGGAGCAGTCCTTC. Amino acids: CASSPRTSGKEQSF.

This clonotype was picked up many times. This sequence joins TRBV5-6 and TRBJ1-1; D uncertain. V dropped 3 bases and J dropped 5 bases, with 8 bases sitting between them. Germline CDR1 is SGHDT and CDR2 is YYEEEE. The CDR3 loop spans 12 amino acids. This chain's CDR3 is CASSWIGTEAFF. The DNA of the CDR3 is TGTGCCAGCAGCTGGATCGGGACTGAAGCTTTCTTT. Filled out from reference TRBV5-6 and TRBJ1-1, the complete variable domain reads DAGVTQSPTHLIKTRGQQVTLRCSPKSGHDTVSWYQQALGQGPQFIFQYYEEEERQRGNFPDRFSGHQFPNYSSELNVNALLLGDSALYLCASSWIGTEAFFGQGTRLTVV.

The rearrangement links TRBV6-2 or TRBV6-3 to TRBJ2-2, with D tentatively TRBD2 (5 bases). Trimming stripped 4 bases from V and 1 base from J, with 10 bases between. The CDR3 covers 15 residues. Germline V gene data show CDR1 as MNHEY and CDR2 as SVGEGT. CDR3 sequence: CASSLFRENTGELFF. The CDR3 region has the DNA TGTGCCAGCAGTTTGTTTCGGGAGAACACCGGGGAGCTGTTTTTT.

In this sample, this clonotype turned up a few times. This may come from a read error, since a much larger clone is one base off. The rearrangement joins TRBV4-1 to TRBJ2-3; unclear D gene. CDR1 MGHRA and CDR2 YSYEKL come from the germline V gene. The CDR3 has 15 amino acids. The CDR3 spells CASGQWITSTDTQYF. In DNA form, the CDR3 reads TGCGCCAGCGGCCAATGGATCACTAGCACAGATACGCAGTATTTT.

Remarks on this clonotype: This may come from a read error, since a much larger clone is one base off. The gene calls are TRBV7-9 and TRBJ2-7, with TRBD1 as a possible D gene (6 bases). The V gene's germline CDR1 is SEHNR and CDR2 FQNEAQ (reference sequence). The CDR3 is 15 residues long. V was trimmed by 10 bases and J by 6 bases, leaving 25 bases between them. Here the CDR3 DNA reads TGTGCCACCCATTACATTGGACAGATCAGCTCCGAGCAGTACTTC. This encodes CATHYIGQISSEQYF.

This clonotype was counted only a few times. V gene TRBV12-3 or TRBV12-4 combines with J gene TRBJ2-5; D may be TRBD2 (5 bases). The V and J ends lost 0 bases and 5 bases respectively, with 10 bases between them. This CDR3 is 14 amino acids long. This CDR3 is CASSLAIRGETQYF. CDR3 nucleotide sequence: TGTGCCAGCAGTTTAGCAATCCGAGGGGAGACCCAGTACTTC.

As concerns this clonotype: One junction end does not reproduce the germline sequence, and a read error may be involved. The chain combines TRBV4-3 with TRBJ1-2, with TRBD1 as a possible D gene (6 bases). CDR3 length: 16 residues. Germline V lookup: CDR1 LGHNA, CDR2 YSLEER. The CDR3 nucleotides read TGCGCCAGCAGCCAAGATCGGGGGGGCCGGAGCTATGGCTACCCCTTC. Protein sequence: CASSQDRGGRSYGYPF.

With regard to this clonotype: Its ends do not fully match the called genes, so a read error is possible. The chain is built from TRBV19 and TRBJ1-5; TRBD1 aligns across 7 bases. CDR1 is LNHDA, CDR2 SQIVND, per germline (reference sequence). The CDR3 runs 16 residues. CDR3 DNA sequence: TGTGCCAGTAGTATCGGGACCAGGGGGAGCAGTCAGCCCCAGCATTTT. The encoded protein is CASSIGTRGSSQPQHF.

The CDR3: CASSYSGNRADTQYF. CDR3 in DNA: TGTGCCAGCAGTTACTCCGGGAACAGGGCCGATACGCAGTATTTT. J is TRBJ2-3 and V is TRBV6-2 or TRBV6-3; the D gene is possibly TRBD1 (6 bases). This CDR3 has 15 amino acids. Trimming shortened V by 0 bases and J by 6 bases, and 13 bases separated the two germline ends. Germline CDR1 is MNHEY and CDR2 is SVGEGT.

In this sample, this clonotype turned up a few times. This chain links TRBV19 with TRBJ2-2; a possible D gene is TRBD2 (5 bases). CDR1 and CDR2 from the germline V gene are LNHDA and SQIVND (reference sequence). V was clipped by 4 bases and J by 7 bases, with 19 bases between them. The CDR3 totals 16 residues. CDR3 loop: CASSNPPVGVGGELFF. CDR3 DNA sequence: TGTGCCAGTAGTAATCCTCCAGTCGGGGTGGGCGGGGAGCTGTTTTTT.

The chain couples TRBV20-1 to TRBJ1-3; D is possibly TRBD1 (5 bases). The CDR3 loop spans 13 amino acids. The V end lost 4 bases, the J end lost 6 bases, and 13 bases lay between the germline ends. In germline, CDR1 is DFQATT, CDR2 SNEGSKA (reference sequence). The DNA for the CDR3 is TGCAGTGCTACGGGGGTTTTCGAAAACACCATATATTTT. The encoded protein is CSATGVFENTIYF.

This clonotype has only a few counts. The chain has TRBV7-6 and TRBJ2-2; the D gene is possibly TRBD2 (6 bases). In germline, CDR1 is SGHVS, CDR2 FNYEAQ. The CDR3 covers 16 residues. Trimming shortened V by 5 bases and J by 0 bases, and 13 bases separated the two germline ends. CDR3 in amino acids: CASSILASANTGELFF. The DNA of the CDR3 is TGTGCCAGCAGCATCCTAGCGTCAGCGAACACCGGGGAGCTGTTTTTT.